This TCR beta chain was sequenced during a study of blood T cell repertoires in COVID-19. About the study: Italy, Spain and the United States were the sources of the convalescent and acute COVID-19 samples. PBMCs, B-cell-depleted T cells, or T cells provided the cDNA or gDNA that made up the material.

Recruits, aged 18 to 89 years, lived in around 24 US areas. Participants were placed into cohorts based on the clinical history they reported. V lost 5 bases to trimming and J lost 4 bases; unmatched junction nucleotides: 7. Germline CDR1 SEHNR, CDR2 FQNEAQ (reference sequence). The CDR3 is made up of 15 amino acids. Assay: immunoSEQ multiplex PCR; the TCRdb copy retains only in-frame clones and omits some. The data contain around 310,000 clones, approximately 90% of them singletons. The chain employs TRBV7-9 and TRBJ2-3; 9 bases match TRBD1. The sample consisted of PBMCs or T cells enriched from blood (not recorded which). This clonotype was obtained from a middle-aged woman who had recovered from COVID-19. For the CDR3, the DNA is TGTGCCAGCAGCCAAGGGGACAGGGAAGCAGATACGCAGTATTTT. This encodes CASSQGDREADTQYF.